Listed below are T cell receptor beta chains from one sample, sequenced in a study of early T cells in non-severe SARS-CoV-2 infection. TCRdb called the 5' RACE reads again in MiXCR, with one record for every CDR3 protein. The sample gives about 55,000 distinct CDR3 sequences, around 13% of which show up once; 1.2% to 1.5% is in the top ten. Sequenced input: whole blood. The receptor source for this set is an adult who was a healthcare worker with PCR-confirmed SARS-CoV-2 infection or an uninfected control (not recorded which). CDR3s include the opening cysteine and the closing phenylalanine or tryptophan. The D gene is left open where the match is weak. The size of a clone is reported for some rows only, either as once, few or many, or as a class for expanded clones.

V	size	D	J	DNA	CDR3
TRBV12-3/TRBV12-4	-	-	TRBJ1-1	TGTGCCAGCAGTTTTTTTCCGTTTACCACTGAAGCTTTCTTT	CASSFFPFTTEAFF
TRBV6-6	-	-	TRBJ2-2	TGTGCCAGCAGTTACACGGGGGGCACTGGGGAGCTGTTTTTT	CASSYTGGTGELFF
TRBV12-5	few	-	TRBJ1-5	TGTGCTAGTGGTTTGGTACTGGGGGAGGACAATCAGCCCCAGCATTTT	CASGLVLGEDNQPQHF
TRBV7-2	-	-	TRBJ2-6	TGTGCCAGCAGCCCGGGGCGGGGCAGGGTCTCTGGGGCCAACGTCCTGACTTTC	CASSPGRGRVSGANVLTF
TRBV6-6	-	TRBD1	TRBJ2-7	TGTGCCAGCAGAATAAGACAGGGGGGGACCTACGAGCAGTACTTC	CASRIRQGGTYEQYF
TRBV7-2	few	-	TRBJ2-2	TGTGCCAGCAGCTTAGGAGACAGGACGGCCGGGGAGCTGTTTTTT	CASSLGDRTAGELFF
TRBV20-1	few	-	TRBJ2-6	TGCAGTGCTAGTGGGTTTGGGGCCAACGTCCTGACTTTC	CSASGFGANVLTF
TRBV19	-	-	TRBJ1-1	TGTGCCAGTATTATCGGGAACACTGAAGCTTTCTTT	CASIIGNTEAFF
TRBV5-1	-	-	TRBJ2-7	TGCGCCCGCAGCCGCGGGACTCTATACGAGCAGTACTTC	CARSRGTLYEQYF
TRBV5-1	few	-	TRBJ2-7	TGCGCCAGCAGCTTGGAGGGACGTCCAGCCTACGAGCAGTACTTC	CASSLEGRPAYEQYF
TRBV6-6	-	-	TRBJ2-5	TGTGCCAGCAGTTACGTAGGACAGCAAGAGACCCAGTACTTC	CASSYVGQQETQYF
TRBV4-3	-	TRBD2	TRBJ2-7	TGCGCCAGCAGCCAAGGTCAAGCGGGGGCCTACGAGCAGTACTTC	CASSQGQAGAYEQYF
TRBV27	-	TRBD2	TRBJ2-3	TGTGCCAGCAGTTATGATAGCGGGGGCACAGATACGCAGTATTTT	CASSYDSGGTDTQYF
TRBV20-1	-	TRBD2	TRBJ2-5	TGCAGTGCTCTTTCTCGCGGGGGGGCCCGGGAGACCCAGTACTTC	CSALSRGGARETQYF
TRBV5-1	few	TRBD2	TRBJ2-7	TGCGCCAGCAGCCACCCGACTAGCGGGGGGACAGACGAGCAGTACTTC	CASSHPTSGGTDEQYF
TRBV30	-	-	TRBJ2-5	TGTGCCTGGAGGGGGGCAGAGACCCAGTACTTC	CAWRGAETQYF
TRBV5-6	many	TRBD2	TRBJ2-3	TGTGCCAGCAGCTTGGCCGGGAGGGGAGGGGATACGCAGTATTTT	CASSLAGRGGDTQYF
TRBV20-1	-	TRBD2	TRBJ2-7	TGCAGTGCTAGACCCGGACTAGCGGTGGCCTACGAGCAGTACTTC	CSARPGLAVAYEQYF
TRBV7-2	many	TRBD2	TRBJ2-3	TGTGCCAGCAGCTCCCCGGGGGGGCTCACAGATACGCAGTATTTT	CASSSPGGLTDTQYF
TRBV11-2	many	-	TRBJ2-2	TGTGCCAGCCGCTTCCGGGACACCGGGGAGCTGTTTTTT	CASRFRDTGELFF
TRBV7-9	-	TRBD1	TRBJ2-1	TGTGCCAGCAGCCCACCGGGACAGGTGTGGAATGAGCAGTTCTTC	CASSPPGQVWNEQFF
TRBV5-4	-	-	TRBJ2-2	TGTGCCAGCAGCTTGATCGGGAGCGGGGAGCTGTTTTTT	CASSLIGSGELFF
TRBV6-5	few	TRBD1	TRBJ1-1	TGTGCCAGCGGGACAGGGGGTAACACTGAAGCTTTCTTT	CASGTGGNTEAFF
TRBV9	few	-	TRBJ2-3	TGTGCCAGCAGCGTAGACCCCCTGGGCAGCACAGATACGCAGTATTTT	CASSVDPLGSTDTQYF
TRBV20-1	few	TRBD2	TRBJ2-3	TGCAGTGCTATTAGCGGGGTCGCAGATACGCAGTATTTT	CSAISGVADTQYF
TRBV27	many	-	TRBJ2-7	TGTGCCAGCAGCCCCGGACAGCTAGCCTACGAGCAGTACTTC	CASSPGQLAYEQYF
TRBV11-3	many	TRBD2	TRBJ2-1	TGTGCCAGCAGCCGACTTAGCGGGGGTGAGCAGTTCTTC	CASSRLSGGEQFF
TRBV7-2	many	TRBD1	TRBJ2-7	TGTGCCAGCAGCCCCCGGGACAGCACCTACGAGCAGTACTTC	CASSPRDSTYEQYF
TRBV20-1	-	TRBD1	TRBJ2-7	TGCAGTGCTAGATGGCCTGGGACAGGGATCGAGCAGTACTTC	CSARWPGTGIEQYF
TRBV20-1	-	-	TRBJ1-1	TGCAGTGCTATTATATGGGACACTGAAGCTTTCTTT	CSAIIWDTEAFF
TRBV15	few	-	TRBJ1-2	TGTGCCACCAGCAGAGATTCCCAGAGGCTCTATGGCTACACCTTC	CATSRDSQRLYGYTF